This TCR beta chain was identified during a study of T-cell memory formation after mild COVID-19. Across the whole study: Largely, TCR clusters stayed within a single donor. Study-level points and caveats: Clones shrinking between day 15 and 85 showed a balanced CD4/CD8 split, and those that grew later tilted toward CD4+. SARS-CoV-2 specificity was not confirmed for second-wave clones peaking on day 37. Cross-reactive memory apparently joined, as some responding clones appeared in pre-infection memory.

This clonotype has ten or more counts. Its antigen is not identified. The CDR3 has 15 amino acids. Per germline, CDR1 KGHSH and CDR2 LQKENI. V was shortened by 5 bases and J by 0 bases, with 12 bases between the two germline ends. TCRdb passed the 5' RACE reads through MiXCR, listing each CDR3 protein once. The table records 150,000 or so distinct CDR3 sequences, roughly 10% of them present only once. Sequencing input: PBMCs or a T cell subset sorted from them (not recorded which). This clonotype was sampled from a man aged 18 to 30 who had mild COVID-19 (a few samples of this study predate the infection). Cell type and time point are not known. The J gene is TRBJ2-3, the V gene TRBV18, with unresolved D. The CDR3 here is CASSSRGPSTDTQYF. DNA for the CDR3: TGTGCCAGCTCAAGCAGAGGACCTAGCACAGATACGCAGTATTTT.